These 27 T cell receptor beta chains originate from one sample sequenced in a study of CD8 T cells in Susac syndrome. RNA totalling roughly 0.5 to 1 ug underwent reverse transcription with random hexamers. TCRdb recomputed calls from the immunoSEQ multiplex PCR reads with MiXCR, one row per CDR3 protein. Of under 350,000 distinct CDR3 sequences in the sample, about 91% were seen once. Sequencing input: CD4+ T cells from PBMCs. These receptors all come from a human donor with multiple sclerosis.

The chain employs TRBV18 and TRBJ1-1; 11 positions agree with TRBD1. Germline V gene sequence: CDR1 KGHSH, CDR2 LQKENI. After removal of 4 bases from V and 4 bases from J, the junction contained 5 bases not matched to a gene. The CDR3 spans 15 residues. The CDR3 DNA is TGTGCCAGCTCACTAGGACAGGGGGCCGCCACTGAAGCTTTCTTT. Amino acids: CASSLGQGAATEAFF.

V usage is TRBV18 and J usage is TRBJ2-3; maybe TRBD2 (6 bases). Germline V lookup: CDR1 KGHSH, CDR2 LQKENI. This CDR3 is built from 13 residues. V was pared by 8 bases and J by 6 bases, with 15 bases between. CDR3 residues: CASAGRPPDTQYF. The CDR3 DNA reads TGTGCCAGCGCGGGACGACCCCCGGATACGCAGTATTTT.

In this sample, this clonotype turned up once. The CDR3 bases are TGTGCCAGCAGCCAGTCACAGGGAAACATTCAGTACTTC. Amino acids: CASSQSQGNIQYF. The gene calls are TRBV7-2 and TRBJ2-4, with D possibly matching TRBD1 (6 bases). Trimming cost V 5 bases and J 6 bases, with 11 bases left between them. This CDR3 comprises 13 residues. Germline-derived CDR1 and CDR2 are SGHTA and FQGNSA.

This chain connects TRBV20-1 to TRBJ2-3; 9 bases agree with TRBD1. Losses at the gene ends were 5 bases for V and 4 bases for J; bases not matched to a gene: 13. CDR3 length: 16 residues. CDR1 DFQATT and CDR2 SNEGSKA come from the germline V gene (reference sequence). The chain's CDR3 is CSALNRDRVLADTQYF. Written as DNA, the CDR3 is TGCAGTGCTCTTAACCGGGACAGGGTATTAGCAGATACGCAGTATTTT.

This chain uses TRBV7-9 with TRBJ2-7, with 10 bases identical to TRBD2. V lost 5 bases to trimming and J lost 5 bases; unmatched junction nucleotides: 12. This CDR3 comprises 16 residues. CDR1 is SEHNR and CDR2 is FQNEAQ in the germline V gene (reference sequence). The CDR3 here is CASSPLDRGLADEQYF. The DNA of the CDR3 is TGTGCCAGCAGCCCCCTTGATCGCGGACTAGCGGACGAGCAGTACTTC.

V and J are TRBV20-1 and TRBJ1-1, with a tentative D call TRBD1 (5 bases). V was shortened by 5 bases and J by 3 bases, with 16 bases between the two germline ends. Germline loops: CDR1 DFQATT, CDR2 SNEGSKA (reference sequence). The CDR3 has 14 amino acids. The CDR3 DNA is TGCAGTGCTCCCCTGGCCCTGGGGGACACTGAAGCTTTCTTT. Encoded protein: CSAPLALGDTEAFF.

The chain uses TRBV4-1 and TRBJ2-4; perhaps D is TRBD1 or TRBD2 (5 bases each). The CDR3 contains 15 residues. Trimming pared 6 bases from V and 0 bases from J, leaving 12 bases between. Germline values: CDR1 MGHRA, CDR2 YSYEKL. Here the CDR3 reads CASSLRGLAKNIQYF. CDR3 DNA sequence: TGCGCCAGCAGTCTGAGGGGTTTAGCCAAAAACATTCAGTACTTC.

This clonotype occurred once. The V and J genes are TRBV11-2 and TRBJ2-7, with a weak D call TRBD2 (6 bases). This CDR3 has 16 residues. CDR1 SGHAT and CDR2 FQNNGV come from the germline V gene. The V end lost 5 bases, the J end lost 2 bases, and 19 bases lay between the germline ends. CDR3 loop: CASSHHAGRVPYEQYF. CDR3 in DNA: TGTGCCAGCAGCCATCATGCGGGGCGGGTACCCTACGAGCAGTACTTC. Complete variable domain (other parts from reference TRBV11-2 and TRBJ2-7): EAGVAQSPRYKIIEKRQSVAFWCNPISGHATLYWYQQILGQGPKLLIQFQNNGVVDDSQLPKDRFSAERLKGVDSTLKIQPAKLEDSAVYLCASSHHAGRVPYEQYFGPGTRLTVT.

The genes are TRBV5-1 and TRBJ1-2, with D possibly TRBD1 on 5 matching bases. The germline V gene has CDR1 SGHRS and CDR2 YFSETQ. This CDR3 has 14 amino acids. Trimming pared 4 bases from V and 4 bases from J, leaving 14 bases between. CDR3 nucleotides: TGCGCCAGCAGCCCGGGGCCAGGCCGCTATGGCTACACCTTC. Its translation is CASSPGPGRYGYTF. Full variable domain (outside the CDR3, taken from reference TRBV5-1 and TRBJ1-2): KAGVTQTPRYLIKTRGQQVTLSCSPISGHRSVSWYQQTPGQGLQFLFEYFSETQRNKGNFPGRFSGRQFSNSRSEMNVSTLELGDSALYLCASSPGPGRYGYTFGSGTRLTVV.

CDR3 DNA sequence: TGTGCCAGCAGCGTAGCTACTTCTAGCGGGGTCTCCTACAATGAGCAGTTCTTC. Translating gives CASSVATSSGVSYNEQFF. The chain uses TRBV9 and TRBJ2-1, with 9 bases lining up with TRBD2. V dropped 0 bases and J dropped 0; count of bases not matched to a gene: 7. CDR1 is SGDLS, CDR2 YYNGEE, per germline. The CDR3 has 18 amino acids.

This clonotype was seen a few times. This sequence joins TRBV7-8 and TRBJ2-2; D is ambiguous. The CDR3 has 14 amino acids. V was pared by 3 bases and J by 1 base, with 6 bases between. The germline V gene has CDR1 SGHVS and CDR2 FQNEAQ. The CDR3 is CASSLVRNTGELFF. The CDR3 coding sequence is TGTGCCAGCAGCTTGGTTAGGAACACCGGGGAGCTGTTTTTT. The whole variable domain, filled in from reference TRBV7-8 and TRBJ2-2, reads GAGVSQSPRYKVAKRGQDVALRCDPISGHVSLFWYQQALGQGPEFLTYFQNEAQLDKSGLPSDRFFAERPEGSVSTLKIQRTQQEDSAVYLCASSLVRNTGELFFGEGSRLTVL.

The chain carries TRBV19 and TRBJ1-1; D ambiguous. Per the germline V gene, CDR1 is LNHDA and CDR2 is SQIVND (reference sequence). This CDR3 spans 13 amino acids. V was cut by 2 bases and J by 6 bases, with 10 bases left in between. Written as DNA, the CDR3 is TGTGCCAGTAGTATATCTATCGGAGCTGAAGCTTTCTTT. As protein: CASSISIGAEAFF.

The chain has TRBV27 and TRBJ2-2; 7 bases line up with TRBD2. Germline CDR1 MNHEY, CDR2 SMNVEV (reference sequence). Trimming at V came to 3 bases and at J to 6 bases, leaving 10 bases not matched to a gene. CDR3 length: 16 residues. Here the CDR3 reads CASSLRGILGAGELFF. The CDR3 nucleotides are TGTGCCAGCAGTTTGCGGGGGATTCTAGGGGCCGGGGAGCTGTTTTTT.

This chain connects TRBV4-3 to TRBJ2-1, with D unresolved. The V end was cut by 1 base, the J end by 0 bases, with 10 bases between. Germline values: CDR1 LGHNA, CDR2 YSLEER. There are 16 residues in the CDR3. This CDR3 is CASSQVPADSYNEQFF. Here the CDR3 DNA reads TGCGCCAGCAGCCAAGTCCCTGCTGACTCCTACAATGAGCAGTTCTTC.

V and J are TRBV29-1 and TRBJ2-1; D unclear. V lost 5 bases, J lost 0 bases, and 11 bases lay in between. The germline CDR1 and CDR2 sequences are SQVTM and ANQGSEA. There are 14 residues in the CDR3. DNA of the CDR3: TGCAGCGTTCCCGACACCCGCTCCTACAATGAGCAGTTCTTC. Translating gives CSVPDTRSYNEQFF.

The chain uses TRBV19 and TRBJ1-1; D call uncertain. This CDR3 is built from 14 residues. Germline loops: CDR1 LNHDA, CDR2 SQIVND (reference sequence). Trimming left V 2 bases short and J 1 base short, with 8 bases between. CDR3 residues: CASSINGPNTEAFF. The CDR3 nucleotides read TGTGCCAGTAGTATAAATGGGCCGAACACTGAAGCTTTCTTT.

The rearrangement joins TRBV7-2 to TRBJ2-5; D may be TRBD1 or TRBD2 (5 bases each). The CDR3 covers 15 residues. V was cut by 2 bases and J by 0 bases, with 10 bases left in between. CDR1 is SGHTA, CDR2 FQGNSA, per germline. In DNA form, the CDR3 reads TGTGCCAGCAGCTTAACCGGGACGGACCAAGAGACCCAGTACTTC. Its translation is CASSLTGTDQETQYF.

As regards this clonotype: Mismatch with germline at one junction end may stem from a read error. The V call is TRBV27, the J call TRBJ1-2, with D maybe TRBD1 (5 bases). In germline, CDR1 is MNHEY, CDR2 SMNVEV (reference sequence). The CDR3 has 14 residues. CDR3 residues: CANSLRGNPYGYTF. CDR3 in DNA: TGTGCCAACAGTTTAAGGGGTAACCCGTATGGCTACACCTTC.

This chain joins TRBV5-6 and TRBJ1-5; 8 bases line up with TRBD1. CDR1 is SGHDT and CDR2 is YYEEEE in the germline V gene. The V segment lost 4 bases and the J segment 8 bases; nucleotides outside the gene matches: 5. This CDR3 has 13 residues. In DNA form, the CDR3 reads TGTGCCAGCAGCCTCGCGGGACAGGAGCCCCAGCATTTT. Translation: CASSLAGQEPQHF.

This clonotype showed up just once. In DNA form, the CDR3 reads TGTGCCAGCAGCCCCCGGACCCTCTCAGATGAAAAACTGTTTTTT. Its translation: CASSPRTLSDEKLFF. V gene TRBV11-2 combines with J gene TRBJ1-4; D is uncertain. Looked up from germline, CDR1 is SGHAT and CDR2 is FQNNGV. The CDR3 is 15 residues long. Trimming cost V 5 bases and J 6 bases, with 16 bases left between them.

J is TRBJ2-3 and V is TRBV2, with D possibly TRBD2 on 6 matching bases. The length of the CDR3 is 14 residues. Germline values: CDR1 SNHLY, CDR2 FYNNEI. V lost 3 bases to trimming and J lost 5 bases, with 12 bases between them. The CDR3: CASSEAGRGDTQYF. The CDR3 nucleotides read TGTGCCAGCAGTGAGGCAGGGCGGGGAGATACGCAGTATTTT. The full variable domain, rest sourced from reference TRBV2 and TRBJ2-3, is EPEVTQTPSHQVTQMGQEVILRCVPISNHLYFYWYRQILGQKVEFLVSFYNNEISEKSEIFDDQFSVERPDGSNFTLKIRSTKLEDSAMYFCASSEAGRGDTQYFGPGTRLTVL.

V usage is TRBV6-6 and J usage is TRBJ1-1; no clear D. This CDR3 is 13 amino acids long. Deletions cut 0 bases from V and 1 base from J, with 3 bases between. Germline values: CDR1 MNHNY, CDR2 SVGAGI (reference sequence). The chain's CDR3 is CASSYSENTEAFF. For the CDR3, the DNA is TGTGCCAGCAGTTACTCGGAGAACACTGAAGCTTTCTTT.

This sequence joins TRBV4-3 and TRBJ1-2; 8 bases align to TRBD1. The CDR3 runs 15 residues. The junction had 12 bases not matched to a gene; V was cut back by 5 bases and J by 7 bases. Germline V CDR1 and CDR2: LGHNA, YSLEER. The CDR3: CASSLRTGSGGGYTF. CDR3 DNA sequence: TGCGCCAGCAGCTTAAGGACAGGGAGTGGGGGTGGCTACACCTTC.

CDR3 amino acids: CASSPGLRNTEAFF. The CDR3 region has the DNA TGTGCCAGCAGCCCGGGACTTAGGAACACTGAAGCTTTCTTT. The J gene is TRBJ1-1, the V gene TRBV7-2; D possibly corresponds to TRBD1 (5 bases). Trimming took off 5 bases at V and 1 base at J, with 11 bases between the two ends. CDR3 size: 14 residues. CDR1 and CDR2 (germline): SGHTA, FQGNSA.

The chain combines TRBV6-2 or TRBV6-3 with TRBJ1-2, with no clear D. This CDR3 has 14 residues. The V gene's germline CDR1 is MNHEY and CDR2 SVGEGT. V dropped 5 bases and J dropped 1 base, with 11 bases sitting between them. DNA of the CDR3: TGTGCCAGCAGTACAATGGTTATTAACTATGGCTACACCTTC. Protein sequence: CASSTMVINYGYTF.

V usage is TRBV7-9 and J usage is TRBJ1-4, with 7 nucleotides matching TRBD1. The CDR3 contains 16 residues. Looked up from germline, CDR1 is SEHNR and CDR2 is FQNEAQ (reference sequence). The V and J ends lost 0 bases and 5 bases, in that order; junction bases with no gene match: 6. The chain's CDR3 is CASSLAPGQLNEKLFF. CDR3 nucleotide sequence: TGTGCCAGCAGCTTAGCACCGGGACAGCTAAATGAAAAACTGTTTTTT.

J is TRBJ2-1 and V is TRBV30; 8 nucleotides agree with TRBD1. This CDR3 has 15 residues. CDR1 and CDR2 from the germline V gene are GTSNPN and SVGIG (reference sequence). Trimming cost V 3 bases and J 2 bases; bases outside gene matches: 6. The CDR3 loop reads CAWSADRGPYNEQFF. The CDR3 region has the DNA TGTGCCTGGAGCGCCGACAGGGGCCCCTACAATGAGCAGTTCTTC.